A few counts support the clone carrying this T cell receptor (beta chain). Its target is unknown. This record belongs to a study of OX40 agonist ivuxolimab in advanced cancers. Study-wide context: A partial response was reached by three patients: one with hepatocellular carcinoma and two with cutaneous melanoma.

The CDR3 covers 15 residues. The V and J ends lost 2 bases and 4 bases respectively, with 9 bases between them. Per the germline V gene, CDR1 is LNHDA and CDR2 is SQIVND (reference sequence). Study-level points and caveats: Clonal expansion in partial responders at 0.1-3.0 mg/kg ranked among the lowest. Some nonresponders additionally presented with little normalized T-cell clonal expansion.

The protocol was immunoSEQ multiplex PCR, while the TCRdb copy is restricted to in-frame clones and leaves out a portion. The table has around 80,000 clones, around 86% seen once; the top ten hold less than 0.4%. The source is an adult with an advanced solid tumor such as melanoma, head and neck, liver or kidney cancer. Here the sequenced sample was CD4+ or CD8+ T cells sorted from blood, taken in a trial of the OX40 agonist ivuxolimab. The rearrangement uses TRBV19 and TRBJ1-6; maybe TRBD1 (5 bases). The CDR3 region is CASSILRDYNSPLHF. The DNA for the CDR3 is TGTGCCAGTAGTATACTCAGGGATTATAATTCACCCCTCCACTTT.